What follows are 5 T cell receptor beta chains derived from one specimen sequenced in a study of sequential checkpoint blockade in melanoma. Data came from immunoSEQ multiplex PCR; TCRdb stores just in-frame clones and leaves some out. The repertoire holds under 5,500 clones, with 60% to 80% as singletons. Noted treatment: randomized to nivolumab then ipilimumab (arm A) or the reverse (arm B). The sample in question was CD8+ T cells sorted from blood (inferred from file names), obtained from a patient given nivolumab and ipilimumab in sequence. The origin of the receptors is a human patient with melanoma. Some clones in this sample may be carry-over from other donors' samples.

This chain joins TRBV5-1 and TRBJ1-6; 8 bases line up with TRBD1. Germline V lookup: CDR1 SGHRS, CDR2 YFSETQ. The CDR3 extends over 15 amino acids. V lost 4 bases to trimming and J lost 7 bases; unmatched junction nucleotides: 7. DNA for the CDR3: TGCGCCAGCAGCAACGGACAGGGAGGCAATTCACCCCTCCACTTT. The encoded protein is CASSNGQGGNSPLHF.

The gene calls are TRBV4-1 and TRBJ2-2; possibly TRBD1 for D (6 bases). Trimming cost V 2 bases and J 0 bases, with 10 bases left between them. The germline V gene encodes CDR1 MGHRA and CDR2 YSYEKL. The CDR3 covers 16 residues. The CDR3 region is CASSQKDSPNTGELFF. CDR3 nucleotide sequence: TGCGCCAGCAGCCAAAAGGACAGTCCGAACACCGGGGAGCTGTTTTTT.

The chain combines TRBV5-5 with TRBJ2-5; 8 nucleotides match TRBD1. V lost 0 bases, J lost 5 bases, and 6 bases stayed unmatched. Per germline, CDR1 SGHKS and CDR2 YYEKEE (reference sequence). This CDR3 contains 15 residues. The CDR3 here is CASSLGQGRRETQYF. The CDR3 nucleotides are TGTGCCAGCAGCTTGGGACAGGGGCGTAGGGAGACCCAGTACTTC.

The chain has TRBV15 and TRBJ1-1; D is undetermined. Deletions cut 6 bases from V and 7 bases from J, with 9 bases between. There are 11 residues in the CDR3. Germline CDR1 is LNHNV and CDR2 is YYDKDF (reference sequence). This chain's CDR3 is CATSRRDEAFF. The CDR3 DNA reads TGTGCCACCAGTCGGCGGGATGAAGCTTTCTTT.

This rearrangement joins TRBV5-1 to TRBJ2-7, with TRBD1 identical over 10 bases. In germline, CDR1 is SGHRS, CDR2 YFSETQ. The length of the CDR3 is 16 residues. After removal of 4 bases from V and 0 bases from J, the junction contained 7 bases not matched to a gene. CDR3 sequence: CASSRTGGYRSYEQYF. The CDR3, as DNA: TGCGCCAGCAGCAGGACAGGGGGATACCGCTCCTACGAGCAGTACTTC.